This TCR beta chain emerged from a study of T-cell reconstitution after alpha-beta-depleted transplantation in children. There are a few counts of this clonotype. Its target is not known. V shed 2 bases, J shed 1 base, and the junction held 6 bases outside the gene matches. This CDR3 contains 16 residues. Germline V gives CDR1 SEHNR, CDR2 FQNEAQ (reference sequence). Preparation of the TCRbeta library involved a method that used unique molecular identifiers. One entry per CDR3 protein results from TCRdb running MiXCR on the PCR reads. The data contain approximately 980,000 distinct CDR3 sequences, roughly 31% of them singletons. General observations from the study: Reportedly, roughly two months post-transplant, alpha-beta T cells arose from several hundred expanded graft clones. The main origin of T-cell counts and diversity one year after transplant was newly produced T cells. Elevated TCRbeta diversity at day 60 was traced, in some patients, to surviving recipient T cells and thymic progenitors.

Sequencing used PBMCs, mostly from graft donor cells, obtained 360 days after TCRalphabeta/CD19-depleted stem cell transplant. This sequence originates from a boy under two years old who had a stem cell transplant for SCID, so the T cells may come from the graft donor. The chain is built from TRBV7-9 and TRBJ2-7; 9 bases align to TRBD1. The CDR3 nucleotides are TGTGCCAGCAGCTTATATGTGGGGACAGGGTCCTACGAGCAGTACTTC. Amino acid sequence: CASSLYVGTGSYEQYF.